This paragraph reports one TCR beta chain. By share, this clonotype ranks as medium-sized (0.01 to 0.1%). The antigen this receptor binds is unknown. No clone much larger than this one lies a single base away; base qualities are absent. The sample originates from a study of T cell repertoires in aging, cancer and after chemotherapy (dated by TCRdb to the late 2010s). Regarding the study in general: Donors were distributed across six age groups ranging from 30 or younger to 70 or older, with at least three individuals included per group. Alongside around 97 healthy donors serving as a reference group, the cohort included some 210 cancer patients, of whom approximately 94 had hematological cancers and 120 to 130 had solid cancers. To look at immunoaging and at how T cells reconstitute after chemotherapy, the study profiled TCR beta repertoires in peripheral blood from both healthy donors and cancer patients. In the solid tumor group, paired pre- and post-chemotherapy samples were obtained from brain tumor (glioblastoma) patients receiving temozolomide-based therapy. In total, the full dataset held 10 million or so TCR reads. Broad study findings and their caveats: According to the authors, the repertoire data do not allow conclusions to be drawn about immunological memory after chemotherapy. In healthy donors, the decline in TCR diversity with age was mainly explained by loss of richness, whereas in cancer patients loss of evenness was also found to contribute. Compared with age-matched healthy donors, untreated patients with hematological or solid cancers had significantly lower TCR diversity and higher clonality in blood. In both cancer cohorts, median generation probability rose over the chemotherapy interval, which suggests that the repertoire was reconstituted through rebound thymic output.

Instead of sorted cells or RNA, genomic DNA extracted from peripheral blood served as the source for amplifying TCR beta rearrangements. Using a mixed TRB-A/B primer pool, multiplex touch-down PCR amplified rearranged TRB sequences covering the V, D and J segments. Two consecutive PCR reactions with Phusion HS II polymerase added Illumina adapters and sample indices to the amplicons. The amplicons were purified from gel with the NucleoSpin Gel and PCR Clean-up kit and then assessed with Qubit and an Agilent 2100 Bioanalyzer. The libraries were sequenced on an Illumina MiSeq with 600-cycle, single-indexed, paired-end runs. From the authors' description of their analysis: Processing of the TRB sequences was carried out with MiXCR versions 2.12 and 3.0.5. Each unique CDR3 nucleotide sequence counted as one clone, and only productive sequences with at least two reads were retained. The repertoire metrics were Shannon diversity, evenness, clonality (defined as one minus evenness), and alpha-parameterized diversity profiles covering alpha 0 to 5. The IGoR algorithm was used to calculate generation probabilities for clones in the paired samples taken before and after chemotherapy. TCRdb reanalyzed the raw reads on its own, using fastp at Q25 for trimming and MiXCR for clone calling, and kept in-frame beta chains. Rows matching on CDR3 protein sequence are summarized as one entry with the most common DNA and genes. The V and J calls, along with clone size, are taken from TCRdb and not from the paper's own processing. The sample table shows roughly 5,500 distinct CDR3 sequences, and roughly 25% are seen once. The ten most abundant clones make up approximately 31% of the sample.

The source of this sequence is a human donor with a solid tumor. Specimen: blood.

Read as DNA, the sequence is TGTGCCAGCAGCAGGGCCGACCTTAGTTCCTATAATTCACCCCTCCACTTT. It translates to CASSRADLSSYNSPLHF. This chain is built from TRBV6-1 and TRBJ1-6; matching of 5 bases hints at TRBD1 as the D gene. CDR1 and CDR2 are read off the germline V gene as MNHNS and SASEGT. Reading from cysteine to phenylalanine, the CDR3 counts 17 amino acids. This entry keeps only the CDR3 DNA: 51 bases, framed from base 1. Trimming removed 6 bases from V and 1 base from J, leaving 16 bases between the germline ends.